The rows below give T cell receptor beta chains drawn from one sample of a study of regulatory T cells in long-lasting Graves disease. TCRdb independently ran MiXCR on the multiplex PCR reads; one entry per CDR3 protein. Of a few hundred thousand distinct CDR3 sequences listed, 10% to 15% are singletons. The sample also formed part of further work on T cells in Graves' hyperthyroidism and ophthalmopathy.

Here the sequenced sample was peripheral blood mononuclear cells (PBMCs), taken at new diagnosis, from a patient treated with antithyroid drugs. The receptors come from a woman in her late teens or twenties with Graves disease. The CDR3 runs from the conserved cysteine through the conserved F or W.

TRBV4-3	19	TRBJ1-1	CASSQDSVGGSWGNTEAFF
TRBV7-2	15	TRBJ2-7	CASSLEVAGGYEQYF
TRBV20-1	13	TRBJ1-2	CSATTPAGDGYTF
TRBV14	16	TRBJ2-1	CASSLKAGVLYNEQFF
TRBV29-1	13	TRBJ1-1	CSVEDLLNTEAFF
TRBV5-1	13	TRBJ2-7	CASSLGQGDVQYF
TRBV28	11	TRBJ2-1	CASSQDFEQFF
TRBV12-3/TRBV12-4	15	TRBJ2-5	CASSFVAGFQETQYF
TRBV5-1	13	TRBJ1-2	CASSLDQPYGYTF
TRBV2	14	TRBJ1-3	CASSVQGRGNTIYF
TRBV7-9	19	TRBJ2-1	CASSFPNWVAGGSYNEQLF
TRBV5-1	12	TRBJ1-1	CASRQSNTEAFF
TRBV7-2	21	TRBJ1-5	CASSLPSYEQYFGPGGGPQHF
TRBV6-1	14	TRBJ1-3	CASSEQGKGNTIYF
TRBV29-1	15	TRBJ2-3	CSVGWLAGPTHTQYF
TRBV11-2	13	TRBJ2-7	CASSLGASFEQYF
TRBV11-2	17	TRBJ1-1	CASSFYTGGGGNTEAFF
TRBV6-2/TRBV6-3	15	TRBJ2-5	CASSYSGGTQETQYF
TRBV20-1	14	TRBJ1-2	CSATFPSPLGGYTF
TRBV7-3	13	TRBJ1-5	CASSLTNGSKQHF
TRBV12-3/TRBV12-4	13	TRBJ1-5	CASSFPGNQPQHF
TRBV7-3	14	TRBJ2-3	CASSLGGPTDTQYF
TRBV12-3/TRBV12-4	17	TRBJ2-1	CASGGEREGPNRNEQFF
TRBV9	16	TRBJ1-6	CASSGGDRGRNSPLHF
TRBV6-1	14	TRBJ2-2	CASNRGRGTGELFF
TRBV10-1	13	TRBJ2-1	CASRGDSYNEQFF
TRBV2	14	TRBJ1-1	CASGGASGNTEAFF
TRBV7-2	12	TRBJ2-3	CASSGGALTQYF
TRBV24-1	15	TRBJ2-1	CATSDPAGDLNEQFF